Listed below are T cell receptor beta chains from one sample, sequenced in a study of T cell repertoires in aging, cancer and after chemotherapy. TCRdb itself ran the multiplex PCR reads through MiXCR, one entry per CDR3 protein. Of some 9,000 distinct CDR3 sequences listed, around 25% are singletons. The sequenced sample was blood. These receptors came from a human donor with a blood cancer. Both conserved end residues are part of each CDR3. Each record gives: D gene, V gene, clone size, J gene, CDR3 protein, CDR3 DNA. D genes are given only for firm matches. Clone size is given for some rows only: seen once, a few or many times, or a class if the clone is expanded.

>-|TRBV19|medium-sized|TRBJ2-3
CASSKDSATDTQYF
TGTGCCAGTAGTAAAGACAGCGCCACAGATACGCAGTATTTT
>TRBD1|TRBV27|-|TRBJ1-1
CASSLSGQGAMNTEAFF
TGTGCCAGCAGTTTATCGGGACAGGGGGCGATGAACACTGAAGCTTTCTTT
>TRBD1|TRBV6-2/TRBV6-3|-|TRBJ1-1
CVSSYFPGQGLTEAFF
TGTGTCAGCAGTTACTTCCCCGGACAGGGATTGACTGAAGCTTTCTTT
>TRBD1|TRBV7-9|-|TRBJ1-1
CASSSSGGTEAFF
TGTGCCAGCAGCTCATCAGGGGGTACTGAAGCTTTCTTT
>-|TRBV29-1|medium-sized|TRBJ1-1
CSGGNTEAFF
TGCAGCGGTGGGAACACTGAAGCTTTCTTT
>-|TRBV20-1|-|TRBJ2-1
CSASGGGGFSNEQFF
TGCAGTGCCTCAGGGGGGGGAGGCTTTTCTAATGAGCAGTTCTTC
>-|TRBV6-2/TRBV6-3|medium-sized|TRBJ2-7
CASSYSLGMDEQYF
TGTGCCAGCAGTTACAGTTTGGGGATGGACGAGCAGTACTTC
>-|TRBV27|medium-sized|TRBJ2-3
CASRPLGTDTQYF
TGTGCCAGCAGGCCTCTAGGCACAGATACGCAGTATTTT
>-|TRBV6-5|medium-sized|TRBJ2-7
CASTSPRGIRGYEQYF
TGTGCCAGCACCTCCCCCCGGGGGATCAGGGGGTACGAGCAGTACTTC
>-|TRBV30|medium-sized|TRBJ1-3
CAWRRTGNTIYF
TGTGCCTGGAGACGGACTGGAAACACCATATATTTT
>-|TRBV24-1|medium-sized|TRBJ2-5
CATSDFMGGETQYF
TGTGCCACCAGTGATTTTATGGGAGGAGAGACCCAGTACTTC
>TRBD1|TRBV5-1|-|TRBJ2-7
CASSPDRAGPYEQYF
TGTGCCAGCAGCCCCGACAGGGCCGGGCCCTACGAGCAGTACTTC
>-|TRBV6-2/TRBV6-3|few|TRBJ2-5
CASSPLRDGGETQYF
TGTGCCAGCAGCCCCCTCCGTGACGGAGGGGAGACCCAGTACTTC
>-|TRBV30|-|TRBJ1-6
CAWSAWDPRWEPLHF
TGTGCCTGGAGCGCTTGGGACCCTCGATGGGAACCCCTCCACTTT
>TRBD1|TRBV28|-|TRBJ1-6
CASKAGQGTSPLHF
TGTGCCAGCAAGGCGGGACAGGGGACTTCACCCCTCCACTTT
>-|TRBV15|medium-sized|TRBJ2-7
CATSRDYGDSYEQYF
TGTGCCACCAGCAGAGATTACGGGGACTCCTACGAGCAGTACTTC
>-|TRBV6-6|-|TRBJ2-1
CASSYSNTGTHESSYNEQFF
TGTGCCAGCAGTTACTCGAATACCGGGACACACGAAAGCTCCTACAATGAGCAGTTCTTC
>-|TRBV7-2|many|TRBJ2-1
CASSLDRSYNEQFF
TGTGCCAGCAGCTTAGACCGCTCCTACAATGAGCAGTTCTTC
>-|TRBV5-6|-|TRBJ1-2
CARSLADSNFYGYTF
TGTGCCAGAAGCTTGGCAGATAGCAACTTTTATGGCTACACCTTC
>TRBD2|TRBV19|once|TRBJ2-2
CASSISGGLNTGELFF
TGTGCCAGTAGTATTAGCGGGGGCCTAAACACCGGGGAGCTGTTTTTT
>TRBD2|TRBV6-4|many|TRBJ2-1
CASSDSSLAGVNEQFF
TGTGCCAGCAGTGACTCATCCCTAGCGGGAGTCAATGAGCAGTTCTTC
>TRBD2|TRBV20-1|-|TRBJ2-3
CSASGGADTQYF
TGCAGTGCTAGCGGGGGGGCCGATACGCAGTATTTT
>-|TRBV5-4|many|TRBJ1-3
CASSVAGNTIYF
TGTGCCAGCAGCGTAGCTGGAAACACCATATATTTT
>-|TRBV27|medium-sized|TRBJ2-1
CASSYAWGSYNEQFF
TGTGCCAGCAGTTATGCCTGGGGCTCCTACAATGAGCAGTTCTTC
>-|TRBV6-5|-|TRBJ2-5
CASSYSGAGETQYF
TGTGCCAGCAGTTACAGTGGGGCAGGAGAGACCCAGTACTTC
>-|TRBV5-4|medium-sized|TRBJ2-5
CASSLYEAETQYF
TGTGCCAGCAGCTTGTACGAGGCAGAGACCCAGTACTTC
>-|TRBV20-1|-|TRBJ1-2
CSADYGYTF
TGCAGTGCTGACTATGGCTACACCTTC
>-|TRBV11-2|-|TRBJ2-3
CASSSIGRDTDTQYF
TGTGCCAGCAGCTCCATCGGGCGGGACACAGATACGCAGTATTTT
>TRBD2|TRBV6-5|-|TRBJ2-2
CASSAGASGRASGELFF
TGTGCCAGCAGTGCAGGGGCTAGCGGGAGGGCCTCCGGGGAGCTGTTTTTT
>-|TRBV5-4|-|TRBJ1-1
CASSLEVRQNTEAFF
TGTGCCAGCAGCTTGGAGGTCCGACAGAACACTGAAGCTTTCTTT
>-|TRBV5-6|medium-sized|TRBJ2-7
CASSPRQMPYEQYF
TGTGCCAGCAGCCCCCGACAAATGCCCTACGAGCAGTACTTC
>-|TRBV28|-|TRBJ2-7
CASSSLDHYEQYF
TGTGCCAGCAGTTCACTTGATCACTACGAGCAGTACTTC
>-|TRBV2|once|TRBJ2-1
CASTAPPVYNEQFF
TGTGCCAGCACTGCGCCCCCAGTGTACAATGAGCAGTTCTTC
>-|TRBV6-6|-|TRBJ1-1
CASTYAIGPGTEAFF
TGTGCCAGCACCTACGCAATTGGGCCCGGCACTGAAGCTTTCTTT
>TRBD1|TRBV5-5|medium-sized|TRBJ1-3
CASSPPGQGNTIYF
TGTGCCAGCAGCCCACCGGGACAGGGAAACACCATATATTTT
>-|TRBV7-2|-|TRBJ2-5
CASSWDAQETQYF
TGTGCCAGCAGCTGGGACGCCCAAGAGACCCAGTACTTC
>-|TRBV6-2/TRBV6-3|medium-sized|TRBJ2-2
CASSYSPAGRHTGELFF
TGTGCCAGCAGTTACTCCCCGGCAGGGCGGCATACCGGGGAGCTGTTTTTT
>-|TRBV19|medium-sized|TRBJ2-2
CASTTGTGELFF
TGTGCCAGTACTACAGGGACCGGGGAGCTGTTTTTT
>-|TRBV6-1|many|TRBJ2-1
CASSGTFGNEQFF
TGTGCCAGCAGTGGGACATTTGGGAATGAGCAGTTCTTC
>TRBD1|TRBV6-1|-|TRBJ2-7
CASRAGQGNSYEQYF
TGTGCCAGCAGGGCAGGACAGGGGAATTCCTACGAGCAGTACTTC
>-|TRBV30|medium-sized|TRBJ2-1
CAWSDYNEQFF
TGTGCCTGGAGTGACTACAATGAGCAGTTCTTC
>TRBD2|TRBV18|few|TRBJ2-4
CASSPSGGAKNIQYF
TGTGCCAGCTCTCCCTCGGGGGGGGCCAAAAACATTCAGTACTTC
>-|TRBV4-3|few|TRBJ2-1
CASSQDWGTVNNEQFF
TGCGCCAGCAGCCAAGATTGGGGGACGGTAAACAATGAGCAGTTCTTC
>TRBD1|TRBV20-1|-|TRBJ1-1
CSAPSGGARGTEAFF
TGCAGTGCCCCGTCAGGGGGCGCGAGGGGCACTGAAGCTTTCTTT
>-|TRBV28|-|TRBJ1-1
CASSLRQPNTEAFF
TGTGCCAGCAGTTTACGACAGCCGAACACTGAAGCTTTCTTT
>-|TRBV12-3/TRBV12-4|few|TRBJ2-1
CASSLLGDPNEQFF
TGTGCCAGCAGTTTATTGGGGGACCCGAATGAGCAGTTCTTC